One T cell receptor (beta chain) is described in this entry. The antigen is undetermined. Repertoires were generated with immunoSEQ multiplex PCR, while TCRdb's copy carries only in-frame clones and drops some. The sample shows 82,000 or so clones, roughly 90% of them seen only once. The data stem from a study of T cell responses to AZD1222 COVID-19 vaccine. Study results and caveats: Recipients of AZD1222 seropositive at baseline numbered only 5 to 7. Most donors were white British, females outnumbered males, and clonal diversity was possibly underestimated.

The V gene's germline CDR1 is SEHNR and CDR2 FQNEAQ (reference sequence). This CDR3 region has 11 residues. The V end lost 2 bases, the J end lost 12 bases, and 8 bases lay between the germline ends. This chain links TRBV7-9 with TRBJ2-1; D gene unclear. The specimen comprised peripheral blood, sampled on day 0 of AZD1222 vaccination. The sequence was collected from an adult in good health. The CDR3: CASSLYEGQFF. The CDR3 nucleotides read TGTGCCAGCAGCTTATATGAAGGGCAGTTCTTC.